Each of the 26 T cell receptor beta chains below was sequenced from the same sample in a study of identical twins. TCRdb itself ran the 5' RACE reads through MiXCR, one entry per CDR3 protein. This table holds 500,000 to 550,000 distinct CDR3 sequences, 20% to 25% found once. The same sample was also used in a study of yellow fever vaccine responses in identical twins.

Sequencing used CD4+ T cells sorted from blood. The source of these receptors is a woman under 30 in good health.

J is TRBJ2-7 and V is TRBV3-1; D is perhaps TRBD2 (6 bases). The CDR3 spans 15 residues. The germline V and J ends were trimmed by 4 bases and 6 bases, with 19 bases remaining between them. The germline CDR1 and CDR2 sequences are LGHDT and YNNKEL (reference sequence). The CDR3, as DNA: TGTGCCAGCAGCCCTTTGACGGGGGTCGCAGGCGAGCAGTACTTC. It is translated as CASSPLTGVAGEQYF.

The chain employs TRBV15 and TRBJ2-1, with TRBD1 matching 8 bases. The CDR3 loop spans 13 amino acids. In germline, CDR1 is LNHNV, CDR2 YYDKDF (reference sequence). V was pared by 10 bases and J by 9 bases, with 11 bases of the junction left unmatched. The CDR3 nucleotides read TGTGCCAACAGGGGGGAGAGGGGACTTGAGCAGTTCTTC. It yields the protein CANRGERGLEQFF.

This clonotype was seen only a few times. The rearrangement links TRBV15 to TRBJ2-6, with D hard to call. The CDR3 sequence is 16 residues long. Germline values: CDR1 LNHNV, CDR2 YYDKDF (reference sequence). V lost 3 bases and J lost 0, with 9 bases in between. CDR3 sequence (DNA): TGTGCCACCAGCAGCCTAAGAAGCTCTGGGGCCAACGTCCTGACTTTC. This translates into CATSSLRSSGANVLTF.

The V and J genes are TRBV5-1 and TRBJ2-3; 16 nucleotides agree with TRBD2. J was trimmed by 4 bases and V by 3 bases; bases with no gene match: 8. This CDR3 has 18 amino acids. Germline loops: CDR1 SGHRS, CDR2 YFSETQ. The CDR3 DNA reads as TGCGCCAGCAGCTGGGGACTAGCGGGAGGGCCTTCGCCAGATACGCAGTATTTT. Its protein product is CASSWGLAGGPSPDTQYF.

Here the CDR3 reads CASSYSNPGIQPQHF. The CDR3 bases are TGTGCCAGCAGTTACTCGAATCCAGGGATACAGCCCCAGCATTTT. V gene TRBV6-5 combines with J gene TRBJ1-5; perhaps TRBD1 as D (5 bases). V was pared by 0 bases and J by 7 bases, with 13 bases between. The CDR3 spans 15 residues. Germline assignment: CDR1 MNHEY and CDR2 SVGAGI.

The V gene is TRBV21-1, the J gene TRBJ2-6; TRBD1 is taken as the D call from the table, unchecked against the DNA. TRBV21-1 represents a pseudogene. This CDR3 is 19 amino acids long. The CDR3 DNA is TGTGCCAGCAGCAAATCGGGCATCCCCGTCCAAACAGGGGCCAACGTCCTGACTTTC. This codes for CASSKSGIPVQTGANVLTF.

The V gene is TRBV19, the J gene TRBJ2-5; D is ambiguous. Trimming shortened V by 1 base and J by 5 bases, and 11 bases separated the two germline ends. The V gene's germline CDR1 is LNHDA and CDR2 SQIVND (reference sequence). The CDR3 extends over 14 amino acids. The CDR3 DNA is TGTGCCAGTAGTATAGTTGTAGGTGGGGAGACCCAGTACTTC. Amino acids: CASSIVVGGETQYF.

This clonotype was seen a few times. V gene TRBV4-2 combines with J gene TRBJ2-3; the match to TRBD2 covers 10 bases. The germline V gene has CDR1 LGHNA and CDR2 YNFKEQ. CDR3 size: 19 residues. Germline trimming cut 1 base from V and 6 bases from J; bases unmatched to any gene: 16. CDR3: CASSQAPTLSGGKGDTQYF. The CDR3 coding sequence is TGTGCCAGCAGCCAAGCTCCTACCCTTAGCGGGGGGAAGGGGGATACGCAGTATTTT.

The rearrangement uses TRBV12-3 or TRBV12-4 and TRBJ1-5, with D perhaps TRBD1 (6 bases). V lost 5 bases and J lost 2, with 7 bases in between. This CDR3 has 13 amino acids. CDR3 DNA sequence: TGTGCCAGCAGTAACAGGGGCAATCAGCCCCAGCATTTT. This encodes CASSNRGNQPQHF.

This clonotype was counted only a few times. The genes are TRBV7-9 and TRBJ2-3, with 7 bases lining up with TRBD1. From germline, CDR1 is SEHNR and CDR2 FQNEAQ (reference sequence). The CDR3 has 17 amino acids. V was pared by 6 bases and J by 0 bases, with 12 bases of the junction left unmatched. The CDR3 DNA sequence: TGTGCCAGCAGACGCGCAATCCCGGGACAGAGCACAGATACGCAGTATTTT. Its translation: CASRRAIPGQSTDTQYF.

This clonotype was detected a few times. The rearrangement links TRBV18 to TRBJ2-1; 7 bases are a match to TRBD1. With V trimmed by 7 bases and J by 9 bases, 12 bases remained unmatched. The CDR3 contains 14 residues. The germline CDR1 and CDR2 sequences are KGHSH and LQKENI. The DNA for the CDR3 is TGTGCCAGCTTACCGGGACAGATGAATGTTGAGCAGTTCTTC. This sequence encodes CASLPGQMNVEQFF.

The V gene is TRBV20-1, the J gene TRBJ2-2; D uncertain. This CDR3 contains 14 residues. V shed 4 bases and J shed 3 bases, with 12 bases lying between them. Germline lookup yields CDR1 DFQATT and CDR2 SNEGSKA (reference sequence). The CDR3 protein is CSATGGAYTGELFF. The CDR3 DNA reads TGCAGTGCTACGGGTGGCGCTTACACCGGGGAGCTGTTTTTT.

The V gene is TRBV4-1, the J gene TRBJ2-7; 7 bases are a match to TRBD2. The CDR3 has 16 residues. V gave up 3 bases and J gave up 5 bases; unmatched junction bases: 13. Germline CDR1 and CDR2: MGHRA and YSYEKL. The CDR3 DNA is TGCGCCAGCAGCCAGACCCTGATAGCGGGTATCGACGAGCAGTACTTC. Translated: CASSQTLIAGIDEQYF.

V is TRBV10-2 and J is TRBJ2-5, with D unresolved. This CDR3 is built from 16 residues. Trimming removed 0 bases at V and 0 bases at J, with 11 bases between. Germline values: CDR1 WSHSY, CDR2 SAAADI. CDR3: CASSESASLYQETQYF. The CDR3 nucleotides read TGCGCCAGCAGTGAGTCTGCTAGTCTGTACCAAGAGACCCAGTACTTC.

V and J are TRBV29-1 and TRBJ2-7; D gene unclear. Trimming removed 4 bases at V and 4 bases at J, with 14 bases between. The CDR3 runs 13 residues. Germline V gives CDR1 SQVTM, CDR2 ANQGSEA. CDR3 DNA sequence: TGCAGCGTTGCGGGCCAGGATGTATACGAGCAGTACTTC. Residues: CSVAGQDVYEQYF.

This clonotype was counted a few times. The chain combines TRBV12-3 or TRBV12-4 with TRBJ1-5; D uncertain. With 7 bases removed from V and 3 bases from J, the gap between germline ends came to 10 bases. This CDR3 region has 13 residues. The CDR3 region is CASIMTYNQPQHF. CDR3 coding DNA: TGTGCCAGCATTATGACATACAATCAGCCCCAGCATTTT.

This chain connects TRBV25-1 to TRBJ2-3, with 10 bases aligning to TRBD2. The length of the CDR3 is 15 residues. CDR1 MGHDK and CDR2 SYGVNS come from the germline V gene. Germline trimming cut 2 bases from V and 6 bases from J; bases unmatched to any gene: 5. CDR3 sequence reads: CASSEASGGADTQYF. CDR3 DNA: TGTGCCAGCAGTGAAGCTAGCGGGGGAGCTGATACGCAGTATTTT.

This sequence joins TRBV29-1 and TRBJ2-1, with D unclear. V lost 3 bases, J lost 0 bases, and 18 bases lay in between. Germline assignment: CDR1 SQVTM and CDR2 ANQGSEA. The CDR3 is made up of 17 amino acids. CDR3 residues: CSVEDPGAKSSYNEQFF. The DNA for the CDR3 is TGCAGCGTTGAGGACCCGGGTGCCAAAAGCTCCTACAATGAGCAGTTCTTC.

In its sample, this clonotype was seen many times. CDR3 in DNA: TGTGCCAGCAGTTACAGGGATTCAAATGAGCAGTTCTTC. It is translated as CASSYRDSNEQFF. The chain links TRBV6-5 to TRBJ2-1; D gene unclear. The V gene lost 2 bases and the J gene lost 7 bases, with 9 bases spanning the gap. The CDR3 is 13 residues long. The germline gives CDR1 MNHEY, CDR2 SVGAGI.

The sample holds a few counts of this clonotype. This chain joins TRBV6-1 and TRBJ2-2; 14 bases agree with TRBD2. The CDR3 consists of 19 residues. Germline lookup yields CDR1 MNHNS and CDR2 SASEGT. The J segment lost 7 bases and the V segment lost 7 bases, leaving 17 bases of the junction unmatched. CDR3 coding DNA: TGTGCCAGCACCTCCCCCGTTTGGACTAGCGGGGGGTCTGGCGGGGAGCTGTTTTTT. Amino acids: CASTSPVWTSGGSGGELFF.

The chain uses TRBV20-1 and TRBJ1-6; no clear D. V was trimmed by 0 bases and J by 0 bases, leaving 12 bases between them. Germline V gene data show CDR1 as DFQATT and CDR2 as SNEGSKA (reference sequence). The CDR3 loop spans 17 amino acids. In nucleotides, the CDR3 is TGCAGTGCTAGAGATTTAGGGTCCGTCTCCTATAATTCACCCCTCCACTTT. Protein: CSARDLGSVSYNSPLHF.

This clonotype was detected only a few times. J is TRBJ2-5 and V is TRBV5-6; D might be TRBD1 (6 bases). Germline CDR1 and CDR2: SGHDT and YYEEEE. Trimming took 4 bases from V and 2 from J, leaving 15 bases between them. The CDR3 length is 15 residues. CDR3 nucleotide sequence: TGTGCCAGCAGCCCCGTTGACAGGACGCAAGAGACCCAGTACTTC. Its protein is CASSPVDRTQETQYF.

The chain is built from TRBV4-1 and TRBJ2-3; D gene unclear. Germline V lookup: CDR1 MGHRA, CDR2 YSYEKL. The CDR3 spans 15 residues. V dropped 0 bases and J dropped 7 bases, with 14 bases sitting between them. CDR3 DNA sequence: TGCGCCAGCAGCCAAGATCATGTGCGCGGATATACGCAGTATTTT. Translating gives CASSQDHVRGYTQYF.

The table lists this clonotype with a few counts. The chain has TRBV11-2 and TRBJ1-1; no clear D. The V gene's germline CDR1 is SGHAT and CDR2 FQNNGV. The CDR3 consists of 13 residues. V gave up 3 bases and J gave up 8 bases, with 13 bases separating them. This chain's CDR3 is CASSFAGRIEAFF. The DNA for the CDR3 is TGTGCCAGCAGCTTCGCCGGGCGGATCGAAGCTTTCTTT.

The V and J genes are TRBV5-1 and TRBJ2-2; 9 nucleotides align to TRBD1. The V gene's germline CDR1 is SGHRS and CDR2 YFSETQ. The CDR3 covers 16 residues. The V and J ends lost 4 bases and 4 bases, in that order; junction bases with no gene match: 8. The CDR3 DNA reads as TGCGCCAGCAGCCCGCCGGGACAGGGCGGCACCGGGGAGCTGTTTTTT. Encoded protein: CASSPPGQGGTGELFF. Together with reference TRBV5-1 and TRBJ2-2, the CDR3 gives the full variable domain: KAGVTQTPRYLIKTRGQQVTLSCSPISGHRSVSWYQQTPGQGLQFLFEYFSETQRNKGNFPGRFSGRQFSNSRSEMNVSTLELGDSALYLCASSPPGQGGTGELFFGEGSRLTVL.

This chain uses TRBV3-1 with TRBJ2-3; 9 bases are shared with TRBD2. This CDR3 region has 15 residues. Germline values: CDR1 LGHDT, CDR2 YNNKEL (reference sequence). After removal of 6 bases from V and 3 bases from J, the junction contained 7 bases not matched to a gene. CDR3 DNA sequence: TGTGCCAGCAGTGCGGGGGGGGCCCGGACAGATACGCAGTATTTT. Its translation: CASSAGGARTDTQYF.